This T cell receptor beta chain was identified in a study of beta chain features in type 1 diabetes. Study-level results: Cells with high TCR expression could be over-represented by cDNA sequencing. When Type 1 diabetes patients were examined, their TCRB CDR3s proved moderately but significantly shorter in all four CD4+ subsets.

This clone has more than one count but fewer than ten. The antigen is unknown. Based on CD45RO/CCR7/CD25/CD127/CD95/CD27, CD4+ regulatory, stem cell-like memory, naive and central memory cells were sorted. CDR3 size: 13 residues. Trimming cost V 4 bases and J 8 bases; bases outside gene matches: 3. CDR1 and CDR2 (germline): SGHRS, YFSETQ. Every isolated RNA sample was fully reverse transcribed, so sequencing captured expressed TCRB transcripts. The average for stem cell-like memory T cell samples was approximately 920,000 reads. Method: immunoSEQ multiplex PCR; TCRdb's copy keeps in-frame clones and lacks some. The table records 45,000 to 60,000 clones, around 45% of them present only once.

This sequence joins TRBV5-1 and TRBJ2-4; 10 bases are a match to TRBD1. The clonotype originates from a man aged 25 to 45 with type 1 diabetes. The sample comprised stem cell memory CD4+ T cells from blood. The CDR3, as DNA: TGCGCCAGCAGCGGGACAGGGGAGGACATTCAGTACTTC. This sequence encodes CASSGTGEDIQYF.